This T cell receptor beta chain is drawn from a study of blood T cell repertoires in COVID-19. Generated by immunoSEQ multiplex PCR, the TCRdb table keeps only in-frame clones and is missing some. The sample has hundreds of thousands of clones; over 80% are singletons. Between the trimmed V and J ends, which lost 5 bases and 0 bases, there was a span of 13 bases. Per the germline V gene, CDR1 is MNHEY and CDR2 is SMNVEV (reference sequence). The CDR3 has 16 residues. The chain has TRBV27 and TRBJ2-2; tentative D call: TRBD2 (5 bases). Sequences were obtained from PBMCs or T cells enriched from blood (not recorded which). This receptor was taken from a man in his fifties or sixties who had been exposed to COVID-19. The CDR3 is CASSPQTGTNTGELFF. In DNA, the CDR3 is TGTGCCAGCAGTCCCCAAACGGGGACGAACACCGGGGAGCTGTTTTTT.